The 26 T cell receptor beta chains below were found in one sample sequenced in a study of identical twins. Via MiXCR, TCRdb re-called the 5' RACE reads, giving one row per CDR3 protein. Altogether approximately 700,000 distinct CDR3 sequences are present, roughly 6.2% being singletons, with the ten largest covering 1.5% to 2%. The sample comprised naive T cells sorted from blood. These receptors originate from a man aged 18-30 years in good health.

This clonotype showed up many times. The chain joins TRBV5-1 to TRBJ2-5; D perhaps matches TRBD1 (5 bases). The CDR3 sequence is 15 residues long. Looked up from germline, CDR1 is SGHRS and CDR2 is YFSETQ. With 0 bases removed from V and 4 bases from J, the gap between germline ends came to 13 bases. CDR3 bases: TGCGCCAGCAGCTTGGTAGATCAGACAGTAGAGACCCAGTACTTC. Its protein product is CASSLVDQTVETQYF.

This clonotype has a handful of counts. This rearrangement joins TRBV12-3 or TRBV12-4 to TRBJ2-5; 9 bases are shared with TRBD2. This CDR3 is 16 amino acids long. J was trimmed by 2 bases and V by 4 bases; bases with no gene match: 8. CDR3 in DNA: TGTGCCAGCAGTTCCCCCGGCGGGAGGGAACAAGAGACCCAGTACTTC. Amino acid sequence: CASSSPGGREQETQYF.

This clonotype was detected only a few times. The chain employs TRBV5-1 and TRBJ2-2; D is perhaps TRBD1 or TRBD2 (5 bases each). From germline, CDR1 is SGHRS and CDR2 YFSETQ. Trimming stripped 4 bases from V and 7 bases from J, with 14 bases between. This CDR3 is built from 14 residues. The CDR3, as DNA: TGCGCCAGCAGCCGGCGCCCAGGGAGCGGGGAGCTGTTTTTT. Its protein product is CASSRRPGSGELFF.

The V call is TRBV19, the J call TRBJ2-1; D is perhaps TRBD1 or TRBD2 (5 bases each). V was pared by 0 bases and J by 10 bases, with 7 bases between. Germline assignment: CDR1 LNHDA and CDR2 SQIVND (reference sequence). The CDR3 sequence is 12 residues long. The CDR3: CASSIDGAEQFF. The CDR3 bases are TGTGCCAGTAGTATAGACGGGGCCGAGCAGTTCTTC.

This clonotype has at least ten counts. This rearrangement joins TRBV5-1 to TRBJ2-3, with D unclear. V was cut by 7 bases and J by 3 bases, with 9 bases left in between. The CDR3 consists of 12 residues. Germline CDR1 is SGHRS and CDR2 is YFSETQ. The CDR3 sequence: CASALGTDTQYF. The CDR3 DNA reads TGCGCCAGCGCCCTAGGAACAGATACGCAGTATTTT.

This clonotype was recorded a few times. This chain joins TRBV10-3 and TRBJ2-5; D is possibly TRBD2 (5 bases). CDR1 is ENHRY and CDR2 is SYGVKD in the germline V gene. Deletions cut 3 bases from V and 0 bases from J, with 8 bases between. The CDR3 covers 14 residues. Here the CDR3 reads CAISDGGYQETQYF. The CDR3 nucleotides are TGTGCCATCAGTGATGGCGGGTACCAAGAGACCCAGTACTTC.

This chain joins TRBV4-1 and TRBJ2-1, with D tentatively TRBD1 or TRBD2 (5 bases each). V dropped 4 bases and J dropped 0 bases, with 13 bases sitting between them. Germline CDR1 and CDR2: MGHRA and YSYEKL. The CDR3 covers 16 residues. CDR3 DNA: TGCGCCAGCAGCCCATTAGGGGAGTTCTCCTACAATGAGCAGTTCTTC. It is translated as CASSPLGEFSYNEQFF.

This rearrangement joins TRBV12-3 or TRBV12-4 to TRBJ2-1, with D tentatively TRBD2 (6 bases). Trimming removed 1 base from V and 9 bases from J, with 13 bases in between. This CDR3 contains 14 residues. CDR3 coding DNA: TGTGCCAGCAGTTTAGAGAGCGGGCCTACTGAGCAGTTCTTC. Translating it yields CASSLESGPTEQFF.

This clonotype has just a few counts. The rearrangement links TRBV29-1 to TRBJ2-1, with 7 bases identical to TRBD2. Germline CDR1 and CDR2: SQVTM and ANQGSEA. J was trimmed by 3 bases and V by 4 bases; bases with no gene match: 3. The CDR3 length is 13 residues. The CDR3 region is CSVAREFYNEQFF. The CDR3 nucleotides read TGCAGCGTTGCGCGGGAGTTCTACAATGAGCAGTTCTTC.

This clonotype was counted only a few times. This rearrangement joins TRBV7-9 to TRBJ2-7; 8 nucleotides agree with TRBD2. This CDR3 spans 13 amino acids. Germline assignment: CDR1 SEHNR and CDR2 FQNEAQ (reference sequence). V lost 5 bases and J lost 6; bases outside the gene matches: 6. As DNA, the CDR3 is TGTGCCAGCAGCCACAGCGGGAGTTCCGAGCAGTACTTC. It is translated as CASSHSGSSEQYF.

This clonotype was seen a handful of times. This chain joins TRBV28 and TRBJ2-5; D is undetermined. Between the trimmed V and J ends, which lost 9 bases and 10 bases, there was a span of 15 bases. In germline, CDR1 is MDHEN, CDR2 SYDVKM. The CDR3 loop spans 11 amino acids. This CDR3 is CASGSLGSQYF. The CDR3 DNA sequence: TGTGCCAGTGGCAGTTTGGGAAGCCAGTACTTC.

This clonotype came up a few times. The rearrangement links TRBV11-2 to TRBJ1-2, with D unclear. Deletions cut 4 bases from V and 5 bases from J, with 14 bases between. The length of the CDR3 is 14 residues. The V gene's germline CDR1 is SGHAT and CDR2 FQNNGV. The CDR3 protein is CASSSPKGHYGYTF. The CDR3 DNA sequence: TGTGCCAGCAGCTCTCCTAAGGGCCATTATGGCTACACCTTC.

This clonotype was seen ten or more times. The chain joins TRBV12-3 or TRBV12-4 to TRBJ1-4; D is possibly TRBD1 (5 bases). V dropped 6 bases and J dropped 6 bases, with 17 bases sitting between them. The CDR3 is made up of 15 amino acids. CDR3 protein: CASRPGTWGHEKLFF. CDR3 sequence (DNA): TGTGCCAGCAGACCAGGGACGTGGGGTCATGAAAAACTGTTTTTT.

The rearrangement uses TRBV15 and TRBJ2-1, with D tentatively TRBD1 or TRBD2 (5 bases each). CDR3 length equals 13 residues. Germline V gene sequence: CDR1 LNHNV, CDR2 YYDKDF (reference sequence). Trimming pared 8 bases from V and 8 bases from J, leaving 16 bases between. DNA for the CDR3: TGTGCCACCGTTGGGGACCCCGGACATGAGCAGTTCTTC. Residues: CATVGDPGHEQFF.

CDR3 in amino acids: CSGGGDTEAFF. The CDR3 coding sequence is TGCAGCGGGGGGGGGGACACTGAAGCTTTCTTT. V gene TRBV29-1 combines with J gene TRBJ1-1, with D possibly being TRBD1 (5 bases). The V end lost 7 bases, the J end lost 3 bases, and 9 bases lay between the germline ends. The CDR3 spans 11 residues. Germline V CDR1 and CDR2: SQVTM, ANQGSEA.

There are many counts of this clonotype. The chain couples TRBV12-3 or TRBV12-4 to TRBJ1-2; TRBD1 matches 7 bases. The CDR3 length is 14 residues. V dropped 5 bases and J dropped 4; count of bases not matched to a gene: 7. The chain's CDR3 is CASSGTVIGYGYTF. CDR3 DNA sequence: TGTGCCAGCAGTGGGACAGTTATCGGCTATGGCTACACCTTC.

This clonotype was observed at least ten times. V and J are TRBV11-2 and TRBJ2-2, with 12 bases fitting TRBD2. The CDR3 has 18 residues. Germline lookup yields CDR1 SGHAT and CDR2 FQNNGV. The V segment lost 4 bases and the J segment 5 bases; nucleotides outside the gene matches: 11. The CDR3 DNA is TGTGCCAGCAGCTCGGAGCTAGCGGGAGGGATTAGGACCGGGGAGCTGTTTTTT. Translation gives CASSSELAGGIRTGELFF.

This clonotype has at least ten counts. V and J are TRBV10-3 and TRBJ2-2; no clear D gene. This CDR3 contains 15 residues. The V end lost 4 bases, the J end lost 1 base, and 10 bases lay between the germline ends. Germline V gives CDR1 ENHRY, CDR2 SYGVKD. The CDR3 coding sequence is TGTGCCATCAGTGGAGACAAGAAGAACACCGGGGAGCTGTTTTTT. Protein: CAISGDKKNTGELFF.

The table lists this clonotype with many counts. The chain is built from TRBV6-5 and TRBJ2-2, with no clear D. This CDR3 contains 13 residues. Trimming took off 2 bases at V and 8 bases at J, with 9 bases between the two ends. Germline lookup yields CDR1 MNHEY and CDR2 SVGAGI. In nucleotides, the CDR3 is TGTGCCAGCAGTTACGAAGGCTCGGGGGAGCTGTTTTTT. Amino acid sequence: CASSYEGSGELFF.

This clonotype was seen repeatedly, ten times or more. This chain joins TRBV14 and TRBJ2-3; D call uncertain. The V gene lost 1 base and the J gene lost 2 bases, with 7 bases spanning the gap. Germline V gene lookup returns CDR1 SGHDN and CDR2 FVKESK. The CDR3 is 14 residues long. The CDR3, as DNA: TGTGCCAGCAGCCAAGCAGCCCTCACAGATACGCAGTATTTT. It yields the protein CASSQAALTDTQYF.

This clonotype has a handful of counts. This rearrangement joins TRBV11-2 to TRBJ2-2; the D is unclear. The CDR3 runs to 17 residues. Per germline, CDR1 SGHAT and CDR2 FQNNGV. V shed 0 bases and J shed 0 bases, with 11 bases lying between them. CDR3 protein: CASSLDRRFANTGELFF. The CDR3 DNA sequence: TGTGCCAGCAGCTTAGATCGACGGTTCGCGAACACCGGGGAGCTGTTTTTT.

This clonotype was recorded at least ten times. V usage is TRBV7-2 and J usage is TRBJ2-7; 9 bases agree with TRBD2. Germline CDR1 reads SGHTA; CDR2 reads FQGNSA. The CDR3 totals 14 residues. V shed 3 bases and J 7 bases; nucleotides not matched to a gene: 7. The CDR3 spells CASSFGTSTGEQYF. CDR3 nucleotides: TGTGCCAGCAGCTTCGGGACTAGCACCGGGGAGCAGTACTTC.

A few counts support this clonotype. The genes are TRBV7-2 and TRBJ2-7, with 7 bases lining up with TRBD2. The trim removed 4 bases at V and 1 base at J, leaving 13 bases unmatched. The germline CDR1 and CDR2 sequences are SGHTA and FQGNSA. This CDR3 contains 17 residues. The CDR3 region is CASSYLPGEAGSYEQYF. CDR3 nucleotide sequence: TGTGCCAGCAGCTACCTGCCGGGGGAAGCGGGGTCCTACGAGCAGTACTTC.

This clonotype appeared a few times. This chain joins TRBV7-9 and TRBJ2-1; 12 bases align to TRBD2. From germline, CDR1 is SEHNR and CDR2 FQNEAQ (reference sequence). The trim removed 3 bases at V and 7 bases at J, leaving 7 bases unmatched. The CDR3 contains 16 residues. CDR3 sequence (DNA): TGTGCCAGCAGCTTCTCAGGGACTAGCGGGTTTAATGAGCAGTTCTTC. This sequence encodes CASSFSGTSGFNEQFF.

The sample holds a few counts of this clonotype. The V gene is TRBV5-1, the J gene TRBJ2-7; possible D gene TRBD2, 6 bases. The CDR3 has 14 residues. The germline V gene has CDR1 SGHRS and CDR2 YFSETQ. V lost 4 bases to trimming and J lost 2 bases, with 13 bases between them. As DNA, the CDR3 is TGCGCCAGCAGCAAGGACGGGGGACCCTACGAGCAGTACGTC. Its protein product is CASSKDGGPYEQYV.

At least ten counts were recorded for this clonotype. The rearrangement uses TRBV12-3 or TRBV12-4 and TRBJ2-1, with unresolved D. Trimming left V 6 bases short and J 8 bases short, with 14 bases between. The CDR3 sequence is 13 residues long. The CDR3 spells CASSPLSGDEQFF. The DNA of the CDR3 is TGTGCCAGCAGCCCGTTAAGTGGCGATGAGCAGTTCTTC.